One and the same sample provided the 9 T cell receptor beta chains below, sequenced in a study of CD8 T cells in ankylosing spondylitis. TCRdb re-called the 5' RACE reads through MiXCR, storing one row per CDR3 protein. Of 55,000 or so distinct CDR3 sequences detected, approximately 7.4% appear once; the ten largest clones hold about 8.9%. Sequencing was done on a sample of blood, either unsorted or a sorted T cell fraction (not recorded which). All receptors derive from a female donor with ankylosing spondylitis or in good health (not recorded which).

This clonotype came up many times. The chain joins TRBV9 to TRBJ2-7; D tentatively reads TRBD1 or TRBD2 (6 bases each). Looked up from germline, CDR1 is SGDLS and CDR2 is YYNGEE. The CDR3 has 15 amino acids. The germline V and J ends were trimmed by 0 bases and 0 bases, with 10 bases remaining between them. The CDR3 bases are TGTGCCAGCAGCGTAGTAGGAGGGGGCTCCTACGAGCAGTACTTC. Its protein product is CASSVVGGGSYEQYF.

This clonotype was detected many times. The chain carries TRBV5-5 and TRBJ2-2, with 9 bases that match TRBD1. Germline V gene data show CDR1 as SGHKS and CDR2 as YYEKEE (reference sequence). The CDR3 has 16 residues. V trimming: 0 bases; J trimming: 5 bases; junction bases outside the gene matches: 5. This CDR3 reads CASSLAGQGETGELFF. The CDR3 DNA reads TGTGCCAGCAGCTTGGCGGGACAGGGAGAGACCGGGGAGCTGTTTTTT.

The table lists this clonotype with many counts. V usage is TRBV20-1 and J usage is TRBJ1-5, with a weak D call TRBD1 (6 bases). CDR1 is DFQATT and CDR2 is SNEGSKA in the germline V gene (reference sequence). Trimming took off 0 bases at V and 6 bases at J, with 12 bases between the two ends. The CDR3 has 14 residues. The CDR3 loop is CSARDQGSIQPQHF. CDR3 bases: TGCAGTGCTAGAGATCAGGGGTCAATTCAGCCCCAGCATTTT.

This rearrangement joins TRBV29-1 to TRBJ1-2; 8 bases are a match to TRBD1. The CDR3 extends over 13 amino acids. Germline-derived CDR1 and CDR2 are SQVTM and ANQGSEA. V was pared by 1 base and J by 5 bases, with 3 bases of the junction left unmatched. The CDR3: CSVEVRTGYGYTF. The CDR3 DNA is TGCAGCGTTGAAGTTAGGACAGGGTATGGCTACACCTTC.

This clonotype was seen ten or more times. The gene calls are TRBV6-2 or TRBV6-3 and TRBJ1-2; D unclear. CDR3 length: 16 residues. Per germline, CDR1 MNHEY and CDR2 SVGEGT. V dropped 8 bases and J dropped 4 bases, with 23 bases sitting between them. The CDR3 spells CASRPRPPSPIYGYTF. CDR3 DNA sequence: TGTGCCAGCCGTCCAAGGCCTCCTAGTCCAATCTATGGCTACACCTTC.

This clonotype has just a few counts. V gene TRBV5-1 combines with J gene TRBJ2-3; a weak D match, TRBD2 (6 bases). Germline lookup yields CDR1 SGHRS and CDR2 YFSETQ. This CDR3 region has 13 residues. V was cut by 4 bases and J by 6 bases, with 12 bases left in between. For the CDR3, the DNA is TGCGCCAGCAGCCTCCGGGACTTGGATACGCAGTATTTT. Translated, it gives CASSLRDLDTQYF. Drawing the rest from reference TRBV5-1 and TRBJ2-3, the complete variable domain is KAGVTQTPRYLIKTRGQQVTLSCSPISGHRSVSWYQQTPGQGLQFLFEYFSETQRNKGNFPGRFSGRQFSNSRSEMNVSTLELGDSALYLCASSLRDLDTQYFGPGTRLTVL.

This clonotype was counted many times. The CDR3 loop reads CASSLDQGPLVTEAFF. In nucleotides, the CDR3 is TGCGCCAGCAGCTTGGATCAGGGGCCATTAGTTACTGAAGCTTTCTTT. The chain joins TRBV5-1 to TRBJ1-1; the D gene is possibly TRBD1 (6 bases). CDR1 is SGHRS, CDR2 YFSETQ, per germline. The CDR3 has 16 residues. V dropped 0 bases and J dropped 5 bases, with 17 bases sitting between them.

This clonotype has ten or more counts. The gene calls are TRBV12-3 or TRBV12-4 and TRBJ2-1, with 8 nucleotides matching TRBD1. After removal of 3 bases from V and 3 bases from J, the junction contained 1 base not matched to a gene. CDR3 length: 14 amino acids. CDR3 residues: CASSFGQGYNEQFF. The CDR3 DNA reads TGTGCCAGCAGTTTCGGACAGGGCTACAATGAGCAGTTCTTC.

This clonotype was counted at least ten times. This sequence joins TRBV5-1 and TRBJ2-1; 7 bases match TRBD1. Germline-derived CDR1 and CDR2 are SGHRS and YFSETQ. The CDR3 sequence is 11 residues long. With V trimmed by 5 bases and J by 9 bases, 2 bases remained unmatched. The CDR3 coding sequence is TGCGCCAGCAGTGGGGACAGTGAGCAGTTCTTC. Translating gives CASSGDSEQFF.